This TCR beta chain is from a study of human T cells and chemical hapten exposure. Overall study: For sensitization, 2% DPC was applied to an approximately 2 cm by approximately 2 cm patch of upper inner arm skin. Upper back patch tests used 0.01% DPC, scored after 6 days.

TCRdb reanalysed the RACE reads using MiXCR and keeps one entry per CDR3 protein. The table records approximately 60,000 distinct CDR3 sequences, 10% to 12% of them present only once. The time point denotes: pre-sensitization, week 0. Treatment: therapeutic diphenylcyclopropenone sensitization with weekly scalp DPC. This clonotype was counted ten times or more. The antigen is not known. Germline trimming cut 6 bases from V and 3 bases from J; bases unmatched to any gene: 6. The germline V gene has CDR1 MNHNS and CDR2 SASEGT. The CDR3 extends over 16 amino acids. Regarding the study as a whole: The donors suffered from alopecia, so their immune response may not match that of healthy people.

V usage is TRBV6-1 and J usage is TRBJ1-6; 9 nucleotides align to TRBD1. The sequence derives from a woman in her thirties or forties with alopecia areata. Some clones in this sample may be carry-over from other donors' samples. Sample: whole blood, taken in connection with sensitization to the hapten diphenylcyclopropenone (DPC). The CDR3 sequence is CASRRDRDHYNSPLHF. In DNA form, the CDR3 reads TGTGCCAGCAGACGGGACAGGGACCACTATAATTCACCCCTCCACTTT.